Each of the 10 T cell receptor beta chains below was sequenced from the same sample in a study of cytomegalovirus exposure and HLA in healthy donors. This table comes from immunoSEQ multiplex PCR, and its TCRdb copy is limited to in-frame clones, with some not included. The sample has about 89,000 clones; around 82% are singletons. Sequencing was carried out using PBMCs. The receptors derive from a woman between 18 and 29 years old in good health and CMV-seropositive.

CDR3 sequence (DNA): TGTGCCAGCAGTGCGTCTCGGGGGGCGCCCTACAATGAGCAGTTCTTC. Protein product: CASSASRGAPYNEQFF. The chain combines TRBV6-1 with TRBJ2-1; D may be TRBD2 (7 bases). Trimming left V 4 bases short and J 2 bases short, with 15 bases between. The germline V gene has CDR1 MNHNS and CDR2 SASEGT. CDR3 size: 16 residues.

The chain uses TRBV5-1 and TRBJ2-5; D is perhaps TRBD2 (6 bases). Germline CDR1 SGHRS, CDR2 YFSETQ. Deletions cut 1 base from V and 2 bases from J, with 12 bases between. The CDR3 has 15 residues. CDR3 sequence: CASSLRAGSQETQYF. Here the CDR3 DNA reads TGCGCCAGCAGCTTGAGGGCGGGGTCGCAAGAGACCCAGTACTTC.

The chain carries TRBV11-2 and TRBJ2-7; the D gene is possibly TRBD1 (6 bases). V lost 1 base and J 5 bases, leaving 15 bases between the germline ends. The CDR3 sequence is 15 residues long. Germline values: CDR1 SGHAT, CDR2 FQNNGV. DNA of the CDR3: TGTGCCAGCAGCTTAGTTTTGGGGGCGATGAACGAGCAGTACTTC. This translates into CASSLVLGAMNEQYF.

This rearrangement joins TRBV10-1 to TRBJ2-1; 13 nucleotides line up with TRBD2. V shed 6 bases and J 1 base; nucleotides not matched to a gene: 9. From germline, CDR1 is WNHNN and CDR2 SYGVQD (reference sequence). The CDR3 is 18 residues long. CDR3 sequence reads: CASRDWGLAGTSYNEQFF. In DNA form, the CDR3 reads TGCGCCAGCAGAGACTGGGGACTAGCGGGGACGTCCTACAATGAGCAGTTCTTC.

This sequence joins TRBV2 and TRBJ1-2, with TRBD1 matching over 8 bases. Trimming removed 4 bases from V and 4 bases from J; junction bases left unmatched: 5. This CDR3 has 14 residues. From germline, CDR1 is SNHLY and CDR2 FYNNEI. In DNA, the CDR3 is TGTGCCAGCAGTGGCGGACAGGGCGGCTATGGCTACACCTTC. Its translation: CASSGGQGGYGYTF.

CDR3 in amino acids: CASRKPGGSSYEQYF. For the CDR3, the DNA is TGTGCCAGCAGAAAACCAGGGGGGAGCTCCTACGAGCAGTACTTC. The genes are TRBV28 and TRBJ2-7, with D maybe TRBD1 (7 bases). This CDR3 is 15 amino acids long. From germline, CDR1 is MDHEN and CDR2 SYDVKM. V gave up 6 bases and J gave up 0 bases, with 15 bases separating them.

This clone was observed a handful of times. CDR3 DNA sequence: TGTGCCTCCAGTAGTGCCGGGTCTGAAGACCTGTACTTC. The encoded protein is CASSSAGSEDLYF. The chain joins TRBV10-3 to TRBJ2-7; D unclear. There are 13 residues in the CDR3. V gave up 11 bases and J gave up 12 bases, with 26 bases separating them. CDR1 is ENHRY, CDR2 SYGVKD, per germline.

V usage is TRBV4-1 and J usage is TRBJ2-7; D not resolved. The germline gives CDR1 MGHRA, CDR2 YSYEKL. Between the trimmed V and J ends, which lost 0 bases and 3 bases, there was a span of 18 bases. This CDR3 has 17 residues. The CDR3 nucleotides are TGCGCCAGCAGCCAAGATCTTGATACGTACATAAGCTACGAGCAGTACTTC. Translation gives CASSQDLDTYISYEQYF.

The V call is TRBV18, the J call TRBJ1-1; 7 bases agree with TRBD1. Germline V gene sequence: CDR1 KGHSH, CDR2 LQKENI. This CDR3 contains 15 residues. The V segment lost 3 bases and the J segment 1 base; nucleotides outside the gene matches: 5. CDR3 sequence reads: CASSPTGDANTEAFF. The DNA of the CDR3 is TGTGCCAGCTCACCTACAGGGGACGCGAACACTGAAGCTTTCTTT. Together with reference TRBV18 and TRBJ1-1, the CDR3 gives the full variable domain: NAGVMQNPRHLVRRRGQEARLRCSPMKGHSHVYWYRQLPEEGLKFMVYLQKENIIDESGMPKERFSAEFPKEGPSILRIQQVVRGDSAAYFCASSPTGDANTEAFFGQGTRLTVV.

The V and J genes are TRBV5-1 and TRBJ1-3, with a possible D match to TRBD1 (6 bases). CDR3 length: 16 amino acids. Germline values: CDR1 SGHRS, CDR2 YFSETQ. V was shortened by 4 bases and J by 2 bases, with 16 bases between the two germline ends. The chain's CDR3 is CASSLGGGSAGNTIYF. CDR3 sequence (DNA): TGCGCCAGCAGCCTTGGGGGCGGCAGTGCTGGAAACACCATATATTTT.